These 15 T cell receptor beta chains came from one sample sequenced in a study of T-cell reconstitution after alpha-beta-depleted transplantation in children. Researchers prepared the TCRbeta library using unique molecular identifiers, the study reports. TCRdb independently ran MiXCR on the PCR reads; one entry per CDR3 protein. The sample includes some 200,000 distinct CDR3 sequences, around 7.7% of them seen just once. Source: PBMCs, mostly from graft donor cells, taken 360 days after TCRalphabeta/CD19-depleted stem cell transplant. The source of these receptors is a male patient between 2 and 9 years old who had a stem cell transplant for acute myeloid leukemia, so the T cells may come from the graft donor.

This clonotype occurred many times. DNA of the CDR3: TGTGCCAGCAGCCAAGGGGTTTTGCATGAAAAACTGTTTTTT. As protein: CASSQGVLHEKLFF. This chain connects TRBV14 to TRBJ1-4; the D is unclear. V dropped 1 base and J dropped 6 bases, with 9 bases sitting between them. The CDR3 runs to 14 residues. The germline V gene encodes CDR1 SGHDN and CDR2 FVKESK.

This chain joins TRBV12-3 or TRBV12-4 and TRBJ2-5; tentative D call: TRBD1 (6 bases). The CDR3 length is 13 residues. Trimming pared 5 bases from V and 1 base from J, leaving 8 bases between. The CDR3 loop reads CASSMTGQETQYF. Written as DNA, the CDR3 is TGTGCCAGCAGTATGACAGGCCAAGAGACCCAGTACTTC.

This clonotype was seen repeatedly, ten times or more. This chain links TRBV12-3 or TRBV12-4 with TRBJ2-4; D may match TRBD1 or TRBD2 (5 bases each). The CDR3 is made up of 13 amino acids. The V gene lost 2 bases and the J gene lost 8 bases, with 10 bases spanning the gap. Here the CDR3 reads CASSLRQGDIQYF. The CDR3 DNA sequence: TGTGCCAGCAGTTTAAGGCAGGGAGACATTCAGTACTTC.

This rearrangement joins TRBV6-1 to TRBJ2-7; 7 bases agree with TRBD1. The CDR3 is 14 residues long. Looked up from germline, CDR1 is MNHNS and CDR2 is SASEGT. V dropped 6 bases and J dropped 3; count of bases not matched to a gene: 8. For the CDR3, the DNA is TGTGCCAGCAGCTCCGGGACAGCGATCTACGAGCAGTACTTC. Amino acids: CASSSGTAIYEQYF.

The chain's CDR3 is CASSRNRVGYTF. The CDR3 nucleotides read TGTGCCAGCAGCCGTAACAGGGTTGGCTACACCTTC. This chain connects TRBV5-6 to TRBJ1-2, with D tentatively TRBD1 (6 bases). The ends were cut back, 4 bases at V and 7 bases at J, with 11 bases in the middle. CDR1 and CDR2 (germline): SGHDT, YYEEEE. The CDR3 totals 12 residues.

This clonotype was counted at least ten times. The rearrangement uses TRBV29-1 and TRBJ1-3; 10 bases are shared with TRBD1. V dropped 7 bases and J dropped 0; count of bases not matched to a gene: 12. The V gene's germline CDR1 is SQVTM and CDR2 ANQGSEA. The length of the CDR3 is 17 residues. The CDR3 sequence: CSALRTGGFLSGNTIYF. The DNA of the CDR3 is TGCAGCGCCTTAAGGACAGGGGGATTCCTCTCTGGAAACACCATATATTTT.

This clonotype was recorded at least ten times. The CDR3 DNA reads as TGCAGTGCCCCGCCCTGGGGGTTAGCCAAAAACATTCAGTACTTC. This sequence encodes CSAPPWGLAKNIQYF. V gene TRBV20-1 combines with J gene TRBJ2-4; D might be TRBD1 or TRBD2, each matching 5 bases. The CDR3 loop spans 15 amino acids. CDR1 is DFQATT, CDR2 SNEGSKA, per germline (reference sequence). V lost 6 bases to trimming and J lost 0 bases, with 15 bases between them.

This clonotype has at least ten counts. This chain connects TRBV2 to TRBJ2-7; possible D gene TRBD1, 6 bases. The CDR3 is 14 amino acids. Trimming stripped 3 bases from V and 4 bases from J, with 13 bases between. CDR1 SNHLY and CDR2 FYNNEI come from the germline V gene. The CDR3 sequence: CASSDGQGSYEQYF. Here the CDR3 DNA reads TGTGCCAGCAGTGATGGGCAGGGGTCGTACGAGCAGTACTTC.

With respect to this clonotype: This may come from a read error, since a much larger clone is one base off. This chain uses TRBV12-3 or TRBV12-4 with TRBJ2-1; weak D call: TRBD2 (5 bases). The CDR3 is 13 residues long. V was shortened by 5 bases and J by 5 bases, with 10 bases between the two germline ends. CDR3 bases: TGTGCCAGCAGTACCAACGGGAACAATGAGCAGTTCTTC. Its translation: CASSTNGNNEQFF.

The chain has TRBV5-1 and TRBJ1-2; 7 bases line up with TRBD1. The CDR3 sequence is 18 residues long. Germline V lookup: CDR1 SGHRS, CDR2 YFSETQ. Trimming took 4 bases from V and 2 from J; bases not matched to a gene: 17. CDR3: CASSMAGTAHHLNYGYTF. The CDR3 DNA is TGCGCCAGCAGCATGGCCGGGACAGCTCACCATCTAAACTATGGCTACACCTTC. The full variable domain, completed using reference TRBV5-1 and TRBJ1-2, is KAGVTQTPRYLIKTRGQQVTLSCSPISGHRSVSWYQQTPGQGLQFLFEYFSETQRNKGNFPGRFSGRQFSNSRSEMNVSTLELGDSALYLCASSMAGTAHHLNYGYTFGSGTRLTVV.

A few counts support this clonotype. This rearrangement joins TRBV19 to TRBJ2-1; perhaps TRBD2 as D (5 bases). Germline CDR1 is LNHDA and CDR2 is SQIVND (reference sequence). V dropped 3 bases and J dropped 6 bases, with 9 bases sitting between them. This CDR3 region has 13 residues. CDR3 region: CASSIGGRNEQFF. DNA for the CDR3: TGTGCCAGTAGTATTGGAGGACGCAATGAGCAGTTCTTC.

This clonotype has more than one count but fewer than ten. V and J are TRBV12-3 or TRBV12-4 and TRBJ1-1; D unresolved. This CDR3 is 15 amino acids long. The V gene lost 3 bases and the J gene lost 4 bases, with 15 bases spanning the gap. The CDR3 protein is CASSFGGIWGTEAFF. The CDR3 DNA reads TGTGCCAGCAGTTTTGGCGGGATCTGGGGCACTGAAGCTTTCTTT.

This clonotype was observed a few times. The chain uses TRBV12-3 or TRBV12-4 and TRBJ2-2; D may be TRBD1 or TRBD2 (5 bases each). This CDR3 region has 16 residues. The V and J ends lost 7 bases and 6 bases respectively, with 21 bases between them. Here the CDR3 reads CASNLTPGTGPGELFF. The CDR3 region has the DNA TGTGCCAGCAATCTCACCCCGGGAACAGGCCCCGGGGAGCTGTTTTTT.

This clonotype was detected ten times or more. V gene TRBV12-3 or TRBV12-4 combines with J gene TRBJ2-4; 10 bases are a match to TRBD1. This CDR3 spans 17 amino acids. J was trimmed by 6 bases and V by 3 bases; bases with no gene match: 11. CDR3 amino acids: CASSFLPSGTGVNIQYF. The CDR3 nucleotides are TGTGCCAGCAGTTTCCTCCCCTCCGGGACAGGGGTAAACATTCAGTACTTC.

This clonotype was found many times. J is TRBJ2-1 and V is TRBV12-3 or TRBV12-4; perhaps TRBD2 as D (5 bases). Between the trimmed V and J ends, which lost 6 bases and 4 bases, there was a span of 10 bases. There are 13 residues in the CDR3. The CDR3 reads CASRTGEYNEQFF. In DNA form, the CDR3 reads TGTGCCAGCAGGACCGGGGAATACAATGAGCAGTTCTTC.